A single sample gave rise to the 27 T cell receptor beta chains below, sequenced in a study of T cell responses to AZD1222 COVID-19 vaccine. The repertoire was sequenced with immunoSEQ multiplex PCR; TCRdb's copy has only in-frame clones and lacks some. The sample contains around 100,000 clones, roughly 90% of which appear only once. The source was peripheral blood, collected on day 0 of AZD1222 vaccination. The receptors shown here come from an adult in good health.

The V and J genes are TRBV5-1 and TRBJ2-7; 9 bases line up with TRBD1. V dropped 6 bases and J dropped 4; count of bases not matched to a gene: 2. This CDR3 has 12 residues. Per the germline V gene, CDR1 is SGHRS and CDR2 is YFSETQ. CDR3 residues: CASTGQGYEQYF. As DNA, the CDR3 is TGCGCCAGCACCGGACAGGGGTACGAGCAGTACTTC.

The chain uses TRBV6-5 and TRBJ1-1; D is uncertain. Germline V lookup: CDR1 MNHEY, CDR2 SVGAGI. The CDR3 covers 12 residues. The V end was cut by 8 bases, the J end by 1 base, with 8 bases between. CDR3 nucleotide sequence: TGTGCCAGCGGACTTACGAACACTGAAGCTTTCTTT. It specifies CASGLTNTEAFF.

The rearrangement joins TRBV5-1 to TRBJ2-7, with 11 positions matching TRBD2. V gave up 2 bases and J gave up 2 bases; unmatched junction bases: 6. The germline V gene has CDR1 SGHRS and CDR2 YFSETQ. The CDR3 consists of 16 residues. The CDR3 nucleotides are TGCGCCAGCAGCTTAACTAGCGGGGGACCTACCTACGAGCAGTACTTC. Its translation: CASSLTSGGPTYEQYF.

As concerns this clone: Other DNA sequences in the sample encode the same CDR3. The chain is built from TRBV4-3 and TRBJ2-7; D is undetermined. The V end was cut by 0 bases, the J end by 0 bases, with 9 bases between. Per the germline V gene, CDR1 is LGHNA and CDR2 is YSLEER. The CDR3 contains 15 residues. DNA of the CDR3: TGCGCCAGCAGCCAAGATTCAAGCCTCTCCTACGAGCAGTACTTC. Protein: CASSQDSSLSYEQYF.

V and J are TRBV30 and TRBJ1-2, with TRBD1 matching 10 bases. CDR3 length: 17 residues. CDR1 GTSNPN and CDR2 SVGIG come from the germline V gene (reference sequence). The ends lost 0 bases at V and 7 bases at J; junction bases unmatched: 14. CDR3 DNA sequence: TGTGCCTGGAGTGTACTTTGGCGCGACAGGGGGCAGTCTGGCTACACCTTC. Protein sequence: CAWSVLWRDRGQSGYTF.

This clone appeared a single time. For the CDR3, the DNA is TGTGCCAGCAGGGGACAGGAGAATGAAAAACTGTTTTTT. Protein sequence: CASRGQENEKLFF. The V call is TRBV5-6, the J call TRBJ1-4; 8 bases line up with TRBD1. The germline gives CDR1 SGHDT, CDR2 YYEEEE. The CDR3 loop spans 13 amino acids. J was trimmed by 5 bases and V by 5 bases; bases with no gene match: 2.

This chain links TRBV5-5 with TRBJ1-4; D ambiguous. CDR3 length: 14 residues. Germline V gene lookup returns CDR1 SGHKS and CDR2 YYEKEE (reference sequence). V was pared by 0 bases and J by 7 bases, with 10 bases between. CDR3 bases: TGTGCCAGCAGCTTGGCGGCAGGCCTTGAAAAACTGTTTTTT. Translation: CASSLAAGLEKLFF.

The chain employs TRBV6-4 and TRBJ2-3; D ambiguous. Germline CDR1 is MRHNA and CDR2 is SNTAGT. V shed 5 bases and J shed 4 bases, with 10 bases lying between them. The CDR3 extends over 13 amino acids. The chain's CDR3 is CASSPRWADTQYF. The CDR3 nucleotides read TGTGCCAGCAGTCCCCGGTGGGCAGATACGCAGTATTTT.

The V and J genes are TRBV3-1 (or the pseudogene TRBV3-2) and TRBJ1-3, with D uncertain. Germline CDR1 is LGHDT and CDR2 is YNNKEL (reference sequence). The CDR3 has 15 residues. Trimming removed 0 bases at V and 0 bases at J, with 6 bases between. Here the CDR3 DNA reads TGTGCCAGCAGCCAAGATTTGATCTCTGGAAACACCATATATTTT. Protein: CASSQDLISGNTIYF.

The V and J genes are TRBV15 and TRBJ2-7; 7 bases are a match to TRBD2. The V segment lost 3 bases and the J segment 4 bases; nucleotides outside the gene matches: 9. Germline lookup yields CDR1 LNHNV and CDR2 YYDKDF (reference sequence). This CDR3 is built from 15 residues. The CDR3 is CATSRGVGRGYEQYF. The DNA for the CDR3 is TGTGCCACCAGCAGGGGTGTAGGGAGGGGTTACGAGCAGTACTTC.

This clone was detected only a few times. The CDR3: CASSQSNGAARGYTF. The CDR3 DNA sequence: TGTGCCAGCAGCCAATCAAATGGGGCGGCCAGAGGCTACACCTTC. V and J are TRBV16 and TRBJ1-2; D possibly corresponds to TRBD1 (5 bases). V lost 0 bases and J lost 8, with 16 bases in between. This CDR3 has 15 amino acids. From germline, CDR1 is KGHSY and CDR2 FQNENV.

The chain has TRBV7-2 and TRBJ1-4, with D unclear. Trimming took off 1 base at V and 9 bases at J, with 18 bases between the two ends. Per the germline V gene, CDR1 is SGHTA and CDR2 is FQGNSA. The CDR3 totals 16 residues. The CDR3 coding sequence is TGTGCCAGCAGCTTAGGCGGGAGGTCGAGGGTTAAAAAACTGTTTTTT. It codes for CASSLGGRSRVKKLFF.

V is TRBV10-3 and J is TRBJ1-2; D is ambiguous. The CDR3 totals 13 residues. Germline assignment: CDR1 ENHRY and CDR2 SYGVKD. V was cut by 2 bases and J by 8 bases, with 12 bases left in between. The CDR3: CAISERELEGYTF. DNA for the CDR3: TGTGCCATCAGTGAGCGGGAGTTGGAAGGCTACACCTTC.

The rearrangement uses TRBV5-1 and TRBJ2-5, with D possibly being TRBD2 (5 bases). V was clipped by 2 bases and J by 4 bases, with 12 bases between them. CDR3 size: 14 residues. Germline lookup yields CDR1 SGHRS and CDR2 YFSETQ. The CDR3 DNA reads TGCGCCAGCAGCTTAAATGCGGGTGGAGAGACCCAGTACTTC. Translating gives CASSLNAGGETQYF.

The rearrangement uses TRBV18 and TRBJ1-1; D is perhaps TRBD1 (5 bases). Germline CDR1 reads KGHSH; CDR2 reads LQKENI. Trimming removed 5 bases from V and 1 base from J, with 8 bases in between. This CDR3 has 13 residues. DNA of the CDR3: TGTGCCAGCTCAACGGGGGAGAACACTGAAGCTTTCTTT. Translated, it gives CASSTGENTEAFF.

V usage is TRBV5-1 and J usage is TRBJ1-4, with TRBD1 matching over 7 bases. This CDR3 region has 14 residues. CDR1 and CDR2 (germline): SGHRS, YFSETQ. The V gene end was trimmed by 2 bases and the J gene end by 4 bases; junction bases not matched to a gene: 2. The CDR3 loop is CASSLRDSNEKLFF. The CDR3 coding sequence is TGCGCCAGCAGCTTACGGGACAGTAATGAAAAACTGTTTTTT.

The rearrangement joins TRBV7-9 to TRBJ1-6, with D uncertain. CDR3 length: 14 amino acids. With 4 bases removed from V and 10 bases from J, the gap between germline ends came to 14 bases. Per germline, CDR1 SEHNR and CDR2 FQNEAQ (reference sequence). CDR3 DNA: TGTGCCAGCAGCTGGGTAGGCCACCGATCACCCCTCCACTTT. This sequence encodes CASSWVGHRSPLHF.

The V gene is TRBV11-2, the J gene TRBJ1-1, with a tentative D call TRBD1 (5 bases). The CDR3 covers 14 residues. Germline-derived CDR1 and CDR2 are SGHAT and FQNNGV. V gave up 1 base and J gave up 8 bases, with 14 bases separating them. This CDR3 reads CASSLVGTAVEAFF. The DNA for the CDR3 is TGTGCCAGCAGCTTAGTGGGGACCGCCGTCGAAGCTTTCTTT.

The CDR3 DNA sequence: TGTGCCAGTGGAATTGGGGGGCGCGGGTATGATGGCTACACCTTC. Protein product: CASGIGGRGYDGYTF. This chain uses TRBV19 with TRBJ1-2, with D possibly matching TRBD1 (6 bases). This CDR3 region has 15 residues. V was clipped by 8 bases and J by 6 bases, with 22 bases between them. CDR1 and CDR2 (germline): LNHDA, SQIVND (reference sequence).

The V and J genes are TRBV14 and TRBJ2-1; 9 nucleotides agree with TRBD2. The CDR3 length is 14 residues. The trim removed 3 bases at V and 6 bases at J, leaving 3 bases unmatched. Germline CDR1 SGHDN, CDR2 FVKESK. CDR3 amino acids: CASSQVSGGNEQFF. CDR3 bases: TGTGCCAGCAGCCAGGTTAGCGGGGGCAATGAGCAGTTCTTC.

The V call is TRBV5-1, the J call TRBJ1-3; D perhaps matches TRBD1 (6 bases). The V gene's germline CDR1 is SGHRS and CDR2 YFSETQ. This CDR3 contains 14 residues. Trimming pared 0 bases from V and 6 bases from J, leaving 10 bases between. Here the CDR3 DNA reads TGCGCCAGCAGCTTGGGACAGGTTGAAAACACCATATATTTT. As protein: CASSLGQVENTIYF. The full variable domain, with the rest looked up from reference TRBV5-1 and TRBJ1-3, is KAGVTQTPRYLIKTRGQQVTLSCSPISGHRSVSWYQQTPGQGLQFLFEYFSETQRNKGNFPGRFSGRQFSNSRSEMNVSTLELGDSALYLCASSLGQVENTIYFGEGSWLTVV.

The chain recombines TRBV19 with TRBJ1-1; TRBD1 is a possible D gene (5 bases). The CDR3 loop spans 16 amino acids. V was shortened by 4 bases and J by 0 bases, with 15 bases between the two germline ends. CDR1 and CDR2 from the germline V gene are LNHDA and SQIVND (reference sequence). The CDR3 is CASSTKSDTMNTEAFF. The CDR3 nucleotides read TGTGCCAGTAGTACAAAATCGGACACCATGAACACTGAAGCTTTCTTT.

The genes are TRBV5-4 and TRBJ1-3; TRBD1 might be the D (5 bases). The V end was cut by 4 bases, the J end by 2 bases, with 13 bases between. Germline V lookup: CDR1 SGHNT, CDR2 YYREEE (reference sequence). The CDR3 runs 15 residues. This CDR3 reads CASSPGGSPGNTIYF. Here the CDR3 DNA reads TGTGCCAGCAGCCCCGGGGGGTCCCCTGGAAACACCATATATTTT.

As DNA, the CDR3 is TGTGCCAGCAGTCGGACAACCCTTCTAGACGAGCAGTACTTC. Translated, it gives CASSRTTLLDEQYF. The chain uses TRBV6-2 or TRBV6-3 and TRBJ2-7; possible D gene TRBD1, 5 bases. The V end lost 5 bases, the J end lost 5 bases, and 16 bases lay between the germline ends. The germline V gene encodes CDR1 MNHEY and CDR2 SVGEGT. The CDR3 length is 14 residues.

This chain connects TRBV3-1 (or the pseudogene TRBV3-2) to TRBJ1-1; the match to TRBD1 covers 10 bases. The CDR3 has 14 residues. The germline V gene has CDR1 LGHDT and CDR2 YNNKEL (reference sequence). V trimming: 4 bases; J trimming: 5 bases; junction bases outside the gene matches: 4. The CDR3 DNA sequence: TGTGCCAGCAGCCCAGGACAGGGGGAGACTGAAGCTTTCTTT. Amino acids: CASSPGQGETEAFF.

The CDR3 sequence is CASSRVLGQGSNQPQHF. The DNA for the CDR3 is TGTGCCAGCAGCCGCGTTTTGGGACAGGGAAGCAATCAGCCCCAGCATTTT. The rearrangement links TRBV28 to TRBJ1-5, with TRBD1 matching over 9 bases. V was pared by 6 bases and J by 1 base, with 10 bases of the junction left unmatched. This CDR3 is 17 amino acids long. Germline V lookup: CDR1 MDHEN, CDR2 SYDVKM.

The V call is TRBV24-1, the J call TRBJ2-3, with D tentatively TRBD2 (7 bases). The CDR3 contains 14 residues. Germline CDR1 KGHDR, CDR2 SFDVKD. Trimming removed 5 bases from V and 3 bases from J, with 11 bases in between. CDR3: CATSGEGGTDTQYF. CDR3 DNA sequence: TGTGCCACCAGTGGGGAGGGGGGGACAGATACGCAGTATTTT.